A selection of T cell receptor beta chains follows, all from one sample in a study of blood T cell repertoires in COVID-19. Sequencing used immunoSEQ multiplex PCR; TCRdb keeps in-frame clones, though not all of them. The profile shows around 75,000 clones, around 89% of them singletons. Sequencing was done on a sample of peripheral blood. These receptors all come from a man between 50 and 59 years old with acute or convalescent COVID-19. Both conserved end residues are part of each CDR3. D genes are given only for firm matches.

V	J	length	D	CDR3	DNA
TRBV7-9	TRBJ2-2	16	.	CASSPTRGFSTGELFF	TGTGCCAGCAGCCCAACCAGGGGTTTTAGCACCGGGGAGCTGTTTTTT
TRBV19	TRBJ1-1	16	TRBD1	CASRLRRGQGKTEAFF	TGTGCCAGTAGACTCAGAAGGGGACAGGGGAAGACTGAAGCTTTCTTT
TRBV6-5	TRBJ1-2	15	TRBD1	CASSPRQGRDYGYTF	TGTGCCAGCAGTCCTCGACAGGGTAGGGACTATGGCTACACCTTC
TRBV6-2/TRBV6-3	TRBJ2-1	14	TRBD2	CASSLAGGPNEQFF	TGTGCCAGCAGTCTAGCGGGAGGGCCCAATGAGCAGTTCTTC
TRBV9	TRBJ2-3	13	.	CASSVGRGMLQYF	TGTGCCAGCAGCGTAGGGCGAGGGATGCTGCAGTATTTT
TRBV30	TRBJ1-1	15	.	CAWRGDKGAEFEAFF	TGTGCCTGGAGGGGGGACAAGGGCGCAGAGTTCGAAGCTTTCTTT
TRBV5-6	TRBJ1-2	13	.	CASSFAGAKGYTF	TGTGCCAGCAGCTTTGCGGGGGCGAAAGGCTACACCTTC
TRBV6-5	TRBJ2-7	16	.	CASSSRTPQGYFEQYF	TGTGCCAGCAGTTCGCGGACTCCCCAAGGATACTTCGAGCAGTACTTC
TRBV15	TRBJ2-2	14	TRBD2	CATSRGGGPGELFF	TGTGCCACCAGCAGAGGGGGAGGGCCCGGGGAGCTGTTTTTT
TRBV7-9	TRBJ1-5	16	.	CASSLYAGSYNQPQHF	TGTGCCAGCAGCTTATACGCAGGATCCTACAATCAGCCCCAGCATTTT
TRBV7-2	TRBJ2-1	15	.	CASSITVSSYNEQFF	TGTGCCAGCAGCATCACAGTTAGCTCCTACAATGAGCAGTTCTTC
TRBV15	TRBJ2-3	15	TRBD2	CATSESTSGGDTQYF	TGTGCCACCAGCGAGAGCACTAGCGGGGGAGATACGCAGTATTTT
TRBV10-1	TRBJ2-3	15	TRBD2	CASSEQRESADTQYF	TGCGCCAGCAGTGAACAGCGGGAGTCGGCAGATACGCAGTATTTT
TRBV5-1	TRBJ2-5	14	TRBD1	CASSLADRGLSQYF	TGCGCCAGCAGCTTGGCTGACAGGGGGTTGTCCCAGTACTTC
TRBV10-2	TRBJ1-2	17	TRBD1	CASSYGRGDRGDYGYTF	TGCGCCAGCAGCTACGGTCGAGGGGACAGGGGCGACTATGGCTACACCTTC
TRBV6-5	TRBJ1-1	15	.	CASSYSGQGRTEAFF	TGTGCCAGCAGTTACTCGGGGCAGGGCAGAACTGAAGCTTTCTTT